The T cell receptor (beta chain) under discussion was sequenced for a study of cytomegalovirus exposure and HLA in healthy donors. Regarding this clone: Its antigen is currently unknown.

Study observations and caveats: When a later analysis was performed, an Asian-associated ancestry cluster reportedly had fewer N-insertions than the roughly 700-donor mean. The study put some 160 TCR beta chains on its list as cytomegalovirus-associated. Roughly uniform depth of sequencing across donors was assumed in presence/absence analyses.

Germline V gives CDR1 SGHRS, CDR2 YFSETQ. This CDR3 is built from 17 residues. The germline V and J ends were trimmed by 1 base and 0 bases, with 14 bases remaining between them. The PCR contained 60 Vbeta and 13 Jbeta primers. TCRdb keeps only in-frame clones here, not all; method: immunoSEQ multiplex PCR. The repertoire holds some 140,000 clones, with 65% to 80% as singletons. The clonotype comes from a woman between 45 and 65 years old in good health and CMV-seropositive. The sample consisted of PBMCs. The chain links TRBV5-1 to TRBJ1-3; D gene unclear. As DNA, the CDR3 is TGCGCCAGCAGCTTGTCCGGGTCCCGTGGCTCTGGAAACACCATATATTTT. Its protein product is CASSLSGSRGSGNTIYF.